Each of the 9 T cell receptor beta chains below was sequenced from the same sample in a study of cytomegalovirus exposure and HLA in healthy donors. Both 60 Vbeta primers and 13 Jbeta primers went into the PCR. Clones were read by immunoSEQ multiplex PCR, and TCRdb kept only the in-frame ones, dropping some. The table shows 150,000 to 200,000 clones, with around four fifths occurring only once. The sequenced sample was PBMCs. The receptors derive from a man aged 25-40 years in good health and CMV-seronegative.

V is TRBV5-1 and J is TRBJ2-3, with TRBD2 matching over 7 bases. J was trimmed by 1 base and V by 3 bases; bases with no gene match: 2. The CDR3 length is 14 residues. Germline V gene sequence: CDR1 SGHRS, CDR2 YFSETQ. For the CDR3, the DNA is TGCGCCAGCAGCTGGGGGGGAGGCACAGATACGCAGTATTTT. Protein product: CASSWGGGTDTQYF.

The V call is TRBV4-3, the J call TRBJ2-1, with a possible D match to TRBD2 (5 bases). The CDR3 runs to 14 residues. The germline V gene encodes CDR1 LGHNA and CDR2 YSLEER. Trimming pared 0 bases from V and 7 bases from J, leaving 10 bases between. The CDR3 DNA reads TGCGCCAGCAGCCAAGAGATAGGGAGAAATGAGCAGTTCTTC. Encoded protein: CASSQEIGRNEQFF.

This clone showed up just a few times. The chain combines TRBV25-1 with TRBJ1-2; TRBD1 aligns across 11 bases. V lost 2 bases, J lost 3 bases, and 8 bases stayed unmatched. Germline values: CDR1 MGHDK, CDR2 SYGVNS. This CDR3 is 17 amino acids long. Written as DNA, the CDR3 is TGTGCCAGCAGTGAAGCTCTTTGGACAGGGGGCCACTATGGCTACACCTTC. Translation gives CASSEALWTGGHYGYTF.

This clone was counted a single time. V usage is TRBV7-9 and J usage is TRBJ2-7; unclear D gene. The germline V gene encodes CDR1 SEHNR and CDR2 FQNEAQ (reference sequence). V lost 1 base and J 9 bases, leaving 13 bases between the germline ends. CDR3 length: 13 residues. The CDR3 region is CASSLDVYTGQYF. CDR3 DNA: TGTGCCAGCAGCTTAGATGTCTATACGGGGCAGTACTTC.

The rearrangement joins TRBV4-3 to TRBJ1-2; no clear D gene. CDR3 size: 16 residues. V was shortened by 0 bases and J by 8 bases, with 19 bases between the two germline ends. The germline V gene encodes CDR1 LGHNA and CDR2 YSLEER. CDR3 in DNA: TGCGCCAGCAGCCAAGACAGCGATGGAGGAGTAGAGGGCTACACCTTC. Its translation is CASSQDSDGGVEGYTF.

V usage is TRBV4-2 and J usage is TRBJ2-7, with unresolved D. The V gene's germline CDR1 is LGHNA and CDR2 YNFKEQ. The CDR3 totals 17 residues. Trimming removed 0 bases from V and 2 bases from J, with 17 bases in between. The CDR3 DNA sequence: TGTGCCAGCAGCCAAGAACCCCCGCAGACATCAACCTACGAGCAGTACTTC. Translating it yields CASSQEPPQTSTYEQYF.

V usage is TRBV2 and J usage is TRBJ2-7; TRBD2 agrees at 7 bases. Germline loops: CDR1 SNHLY, CDR2 FYNNEI. The length of the CDR3 is 15 residues. The V gene end was trimmed by 4 bases and the J gene end by 0 bases; junction bases not matched to a gene: 6. The CDR3 is CASSGGGVNSYEQYF. In nucleotides, the CDR3 is TGTGCCAGCAGTGGTGGGGGGGTTAACTCCTACGAGCAGTACTTC.

The genes are TRBV7-3 and TRBJ2-3; tentatively, D is TRBD2 (6 bases). V lost 5 bases and J 0 bases, leaving 12 bases between the germline ends. The CDR3 is made up of 15 amino acids. CDR1 and CDR2 (germline): SGHTA, FQGTGA. For the CDR3, the DNA is TGTGCCAGCAGCGTAGACGGGAGTAGCACAGATACGCAGTATTTT. Encoded protein: CASSVDGSSTDTQYF.

The rearrangement links TRBV9 to TRBJ2-3; 14 nucleotides align to TRBD2. V dropped 2 bases and J dropped 7; count of bases not matched to a gene: 3. Per germline, CDR1 SGDLS and CDR2 YYNGEE. This CDR3 region has 15 residues. CDR3 loop: CASSVGLAGGNTQYF. The CDR3 DNA follows: TGTGCCAGCAGCGTTGGACTAGCGGGAGGCAATACGCAGTATTTT.